The 27 T cell receptor beta chains given below trace back to one sample, sequenced in a study of blood T cells in healthy people across ages. Primers used in a second PCR of about 7 to 12 cycles were a sample-barcoded 5' primer and a J-beta primer mix. TCRdb independently ran MiXCR on the 5' RACE reads; one entry per CDR3 protein. This table holds 1 million to 1.2 million distinct CDR3 sequences, 35% to 40% found once. Sequencing was carried out using blood. Source of these receptors: a young man in good health.

The chain carries TRBV7-9 and TRBJ1-2; the match to TRBD1 covers 11 bases. Losses at the gene ends were 8 bases for V and 0 bases for J; bases not matched to a gene: 17. The CDR3 totals 19 residues. CDR1 and CDR2 (germline): SEHNR, FQNEAQ (reference sequence). This CDR3 is CASGPRTGGARGTNYGYTF. As DNA, the CDR3 is TGTGCCAGCGGCCCCCGGACAGGGGGCGCTAGGGGTACTAACTATGGCTACACCTTC.

CDR3 region: CAISAPTGGTEAFF. CDR3 DNA: TGTGCCATCAGTGCCCCGACAGGGGGGACTGAAGCTTTCTTT. The J gene is TRBJ1-1, the V gene TRBV10-3; 9 bases align to TRBD1. The CDR3 totals 14 residues. With 4 bases clipped from V and 5 bases from J, the junction kept 5 bases outside the gene matches. Germline CDR1 reads ENHRY; CDR2 reads SYGVKD.

This chain links TRBV10-3 with TRBJ1-5, with D perhaps TRBD1 (6 bases). This CDR3 has 15 residues. CDR1 and CDR2 from the germline V gene are ENHRY and SYGVKD. Trimming removed 6 bases at V and 0 bases at J, with 12 bases between. The CDR3 protein is CAIRRDNYSNQPQHF. The CDR3 DNA reads TGTGCCATCAGGCGGGACAACTATAGCAATCAGCCCCAGCATTTT.

The rearrangement joins TRBV15 to TRBJ1-5, with no clear D. CDR3 length: 13 residues. Germline CDR1 LNHNV, CDR2 YYDKDF (reference sequence). Trimming pared 9 bases from V and 1 base from J, leaving 10 bases between. The DNA for the CDR3 is TGTGCCACAACCGGCCGAAGCAATCAGCCCCAGCATTTT. Its translation: CATTGRSNQPQHF.

This chain connects TRBV20-1 to TRBJ1-1, with D possibly being TRBD1 (6 bases). This CDR3 is built from 15 residues. Germline V CDR1 and CDR2: DFQATT, SNEGSKA (reference sequence). V shed 6 bases and J shed 1 base, with 18 bases lying between them. In DNA form, the CDR3 reads TGCAGTGCCTACCCGGCGGCGGGGGCGAACACTGAAGCTTTCTTT. This translates into CSAYPAAGANTEAFF.

V and J are TRBV29-1 and TRBJ2-1; TRBD2 matches 8 bases. V shed 1 base, J shed 7 bases, and the junction held 3 bases outside the gene matches. Germline V gene data show CDR1 as SQVTM and CDR2 as ANQGSEA. The CDR3 totals 13 residues. The CDR3 coding sequence is TGCAGCGTTGAAGGCGGGAGGCCTAATGAGCAGTTCTTC. This codes for CSVEGGRPNEQFF.

This clonotype was seen more than once but under ten times. The genes are TRBV7-2 and TRBJ2-1; tentatively, D is TRBD1 or TRBD2 (5 bases each). Trimming took 5 bases from V and 8 from J, leaving 16 bases between them. Germline V gene sequence: CDR1 SGHTA, CDR2 FQGNSA. CDR3 length: 14 amino acids. DNA for the CDR3: TGTGCCAGCAGCGTGGGACCTATGTTAGATGAGCAGTTCTTC. Translated: CASSVGPMLDEQFF. Complete variable domain (other parts from reference TRBV7-2 and TRBJ2-1): GAGVSQSPSNKVTEKGKDVELRCDPISGHTALYWYRQSLGQGLEFLIYFQGNSAPDKSGLPSDRFSAERTGGSVSTLTIQRTQQEDSAVYLCASSVGPMLDEQFFGPGTRLTVL.

V usage is TRBV27 and J usage is TRBJ2-3, with D possibly TRBD1 on 5 matching bases. The CDR3 runs to 16 residues. Trimming pared 2 bases from V and 0 bases from J, leaving 12 bases between. The V gene's germline CDR1 is MNHEY and CDR2 SMNVEV (reference sequence). The CDR3 DNA follows: TGTGCCAGCAGTTTAGGGGCAGGTTTAAGCACAGATACGCAGTATTTT. It specifies CASSLGAGLSTDTQYF.

The chain combines TRBV5-1 with TRBJ2-7; D is undetermined. The tail of the sequence fits TRBJ2-5 better, so the J call may be wrong. The CDR3 contains 16 residues. The germline V gene has CDR1 SGHRS and CDR2 YFSETQ. The CDR3 bases are TGCGCCAGCAGCTCCGACCCGGCCACCTTATGGGAGACCCAGTACTTC. Translated, it gives CASSSDPATLWETQYF.

This chain connects TRBV10-2 to TRBJ1-2; 12 bases align to TRBD1. The V and J ends lost 3 bases and 3 bases, in that order; junction bases with no gene match: 5. Per the germline V gene, CDR1 is WSHSY and CDR2 is SAAADI. This CDR3 region has 16 residues. The CDR3 region has the DNA TGCGCCAGCAGTGACCCGGGACAGGGGGCGGACTATGGCTACACCTTC. Translating it yields CASSDPGQGADYGYTF.

Worth noting for this clonotype: A read error may explain this, as a much larger clone is one base away. V usage is TRBV6-1 and J usage is TRBJ1-5; tentative D call: TRBD1 (5 bases). The length of the CDR3 is 13 residues. The V end was cut by 6 bases, the J end by 2 bases, with 8 bases between. Germline values: CDR1 MNHNS, CDR2 SASEGT. The CDR3 region is CASRWDGNQPQHF. The CDR3 bases are TGTGCCAGCAGATGGGACGGCAATCAGCCCCAGCATTTT.

The chain has TRBV14 and TRBJ2-3; 8 nucleotides line up with TRBD2. Germline values: CDR1 SGHDN, CDR2 FVKESK. Germline trimming cut 0 bases from V and 1 base from J; bases unmatched to any gene: 6. This CDR3 has 17 amino acids. CDR3 nucleotides: TGTGCCAGCAGCCAAGATCTTGGGCGGGGGGGCACAGATACGCAGTATTTT. Translated: CASSQDLGRGGTDTQYF.

The rearrangement joins TRBV20-1 to TRBJ1-3; D is unclear. The CDR3 contains 14 residues. Germline CDR1 DFQATT, CDR2 SNEGSKA (reference sequence). V lost 3 bases to trimming and J lost 0 bases, with 9 bases between them. The CDR3 loop is CSASNSNSGNTIYF. Written as DNA, the CDR3 is TGCAGTGCTAGTAACAGCAACTCTGGAAACACCATATATTTT.

The chain uses TRBV6-5 and TRBJ1-2; 7 bases line up with TRBD1. The CDR3 runs to 14 residues. Per the germline V gene, CDR1 is MNHEY and CDR2 is SVGAGI. The V segment lost 0 bases and the J segment 8 bases; nucleotides outside the gene matches: 6. CDR3 sequence reads: CASSYSIGGQGYTF. DNA for the CDR3: TGTGCCAGCAGTTACTCGATAGGGGGCCAGGGCTACACCTTC.

This clonotype was seen a few times. Sequence at one end of the junction differs from germline and may be a read error. The chain combines TRBV27 with TRBJ2-4, with TRBD1 matching over 7 bases. CDR1 is MNHEY, CDR2 SMNVEV, per germline (reference sequence). This CDR3 has 14 residues. The CDR3 is CASSHQDRSGEQYF. In DNA form, the CDR3 reads TGTGCTAGCAGTCACCAGGACAGGAGTGGGGAGCAGTACTTC.

The chain carries TRBV6-1 and TRBJ1-1; the D is unclear. The CDR3 is 15 amino acids. V was pared by 4 bases and J by 4 bases, with 16 bases between. Germline loops: CDR1 MNHNS, CDR2 SASEGT. In DNA form, the CDR3 reads TGTGCCAGCAGTGCTCTGCGACGGGTCGGCACTGAAGCTTTCTTT. Amino acids: CASSALRRVGTEAFF.

This clonotype was found a few times. This chain links TRBV20-1 with TRBJ1-5; D uncertain. V was pared by 6 bases and J by 0 bases, with 12 bases between. The CDR3 has 14 residues. Per germline, CDR1 DFQATT and CDR2 SNEGSKA (reference sequence). The CDR3, as DNA: TGCAGTGCCCTACAAGCTTATAGCAATCAGCCCCAGCATTTT. This sequence encodes CSALQAYSNQPQHF.

Comment on this clonotype: One end of the junction fails to match germline, which may point to a read error. This rearrangement joins TRBV12-3 or TRBV12-4 to TRBJ1-3; 9 bases are a match to TRBD1. The CDR3 loop spans 13 amino acids. The CDR3 DNA reads as TGCGCCAGCGGGACAGGGAGTGGAAACACCATATATTTT. This gives the protein CASGTGSGNTIYF.

The chain uses TRBV5-1 and TRBJ2-2, with 7 nucleotides matching TRBD1. The CDR3 runs to 17 residues. Germline values: CDR1 SGHRS, CDR2 YFSETQ. Germline trimming cut 2 bases from V and 2 bases from J; bases unmatched to any gene: 9. The CDR3 protein is CASSFSPGTVNTGELFF. In DNA, the CDR3 is TGCGCCAGCAGCTTTTCACCCGGGACAGTAAACACCGGGGAGCTGTTTTTT.

This chain uses TRBV7-3 with TRBJ2-1; D possibly uses TRBD1 or TRBD2 (6 bases each). Germline V gives CDR1 SGHTA, CDR2 FQGTGA. CDR3 length equals 16 residues. Trimming shortened V by 1 base and J by 10 bases, and 20 bases separated the two germline ends. In DNA, the CDR3 is TGTGCCAGCAGCTTAAACGGGGGCCTCGGATCCTACGAGCAGTTCTTC. It is translated as CASSLNGGLGSYEQFF.

This CDR3 is CASSPRESPGTGELFF. The CDR3 DNA is TGTGCCAGCAGTCCCAGGGAAAGTCCTGGGACCGGGGAGCTGTTTTTT. V usage is TRBV2 and J usage is TRBJ2-2; D possibly corresponds to TRBD1 (5 bases). CDR1 SNHLY and CDR2 FYNNEI come from the germline V gene. There are 16 residues in the CDR3. V dropped 5 bases and J dropped 5 bases, with 18 bases sitting between them.

This clonotype was picked up a small number of times. V gene TRBV20-1 combines with J gene TRBJ1-2; tentative D call: TRBD1 (5 bases). From germline, CDR1 is DFQATT and CDR2 SNEGSKA (reference sequence). The V end lost 0 bases, the J end lost 5 bases, and 16 bases lay between the germline ends. This CDR3 region has 15 residues. The CDR3, as DNA: TGCAGTGCTAGAGAAGGGGCAGCACTCCCTTATGGCTACACCTTC. Translating gives CSAREGAALPYGYTF.

Only a few counts were recorded for this clonotype. Compared with germline, one end of the junction differs, possibly owing to a read error. V is TRBV5-6 and J is TRBJ1-1, with D possibly being TRBD1 (6 bases). CDR3 length equals 14 residues. Germline CDR1 reads SGHDT; CDR2 reads YYEEEE. As DNA, the CDR3 is TGTGCCAGCAGTTTGGGACACACCACCACTGAAGCTTTCTTT. Protein sequence: CASSLGHTTTEAFF.

This clonotype has only a few counts. The chain is built from TRBV7-2 and TRBJ2-5; TRBD2 matches 7 bases. After removal of 1 base from V and 3 bases from J, the junction contained 8 bases not matched to a gene. The CDR3 spans 16 residues. Germline-derived CDR1 and CDR2 are SGHTA and FQGNSA. CDR3 DNA: TGTGCCAGCAGCTTAGTTTTGGGGGGGGGAGAAGAGACCCAGTACTTC. As protein: CASSLVLGGGEETQYF.

V usage is TRBV6-5 and J usage is TRBJ2-1; 10 positions agree with TRBD2. The CDR3 consists of 16 residues. V gave up 6 bases and J gave up 8 bases; unmatched junction bases: 13. Germline V gene sequence: CDR1 MNHEY, CDR2 SVGAGI. The CDR3 spells CASRGASGSNYDEQFF. Written as DNA, the CDR3 is TGTGCCAGCAGAGGGGCTAGCGGGAGCAATTACGATGAGCAGTTCTTC.

The gene calls are TRBV12-3 or TRBV12-4 and TRBJ1-1; no clear D gene. The CDR3 spans 13 residues. V gave up 5 bases and J gave up 4 bases, with 11 bases separating them. The chain's CDR3 is CASSPNMSTEAFF. Here the CDR3 DNA reads TGTGCCAGCAGTCCCAATATGAGCACTGAAGCTTTCTTT.

V usage is TRBV12-3 or TRBV12-4 and J usage is TRBJ1-2, with D possibly matching TRBD1 (5 bases). This CDR3 contains 12 residues. Trimming removed 7 bases at V and 8 bases at J, with 14 bases between. CDR3 nucleotide sequence: TGTGCCAGCACCCCGGGGGGGTTGGGCTACACCTTC. Amino acid sequence: CASTPGGLGYTF.